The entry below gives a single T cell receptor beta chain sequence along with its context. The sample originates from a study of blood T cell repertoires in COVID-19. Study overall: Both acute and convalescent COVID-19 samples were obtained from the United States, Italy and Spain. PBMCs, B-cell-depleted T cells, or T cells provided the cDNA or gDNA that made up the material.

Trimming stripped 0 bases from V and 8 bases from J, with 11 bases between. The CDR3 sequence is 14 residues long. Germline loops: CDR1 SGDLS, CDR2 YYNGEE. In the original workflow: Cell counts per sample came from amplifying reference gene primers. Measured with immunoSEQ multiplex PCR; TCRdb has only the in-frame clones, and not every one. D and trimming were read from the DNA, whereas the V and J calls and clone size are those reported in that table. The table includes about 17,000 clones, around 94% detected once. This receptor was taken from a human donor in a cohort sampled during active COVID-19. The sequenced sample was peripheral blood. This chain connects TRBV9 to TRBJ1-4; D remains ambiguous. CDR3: CASSVGGRREKLFF. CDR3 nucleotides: TGTGCCAGCAGCGTAGGAGGGAGGAGGGAAAAACTGTTTTTT.